Here is one TCR beta chain with its context. Profiling relied on immunoSEQ multiplex PCR, and the TCRdb table lists in-frame clones only, not all of them. The data contain around 140,000 clones, 85% to 90% of them singletons. This entry comes from a study of blood T cell repertoires in COVID-19. Across the study: Whether acute or convalescent, the COVID-19 samples came from the United States, Italy and Spain.

The CDR3 extends over 14 amino acids. J gave up 8 bases and V 2 bases, and 3 bases lay outside the gene matches. Germline CDR1 is SGHNT and CDR2 is YYREEE (reference sequence). Those enrolled, adults aged about 18 to 89 years, came from some 25 US areas. Allocation to cohorts depended on clinical history reported by the participants. The material sequenced was PBMCs or T cells enriched from blood (not recorded which). The rearrangement links TRBV5-4 to TRBJ2-1; 11 nucleotides match TRBD1. This clonotype was sampled from a man aged 55 to 70 who had recovered from COVID-19. This chain's CDR3 is CASSFRTGGHEQFF. The CDR3 coding sequence is TGTGCCAGCAGCTTCAGGACAGGGGGCCATGAGCAGTTCTTC.